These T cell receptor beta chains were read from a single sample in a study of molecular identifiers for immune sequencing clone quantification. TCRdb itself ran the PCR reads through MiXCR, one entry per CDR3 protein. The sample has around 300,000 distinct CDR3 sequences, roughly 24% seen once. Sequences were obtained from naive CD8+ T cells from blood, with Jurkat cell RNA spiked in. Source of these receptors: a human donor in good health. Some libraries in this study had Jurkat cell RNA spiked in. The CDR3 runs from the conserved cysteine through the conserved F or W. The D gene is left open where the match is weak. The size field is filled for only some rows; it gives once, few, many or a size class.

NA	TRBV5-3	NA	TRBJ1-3	CASSQPGHPGNTIYF	TGTGCCAGCAGCCAACCCGGACATCCTGGAAACACCATATATTTT
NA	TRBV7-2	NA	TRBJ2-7	CASSPPWVGPPYEQYF	TGTGCCAGCAGCCCACCCTGGGTGGGACCGCCCTACGAGCAGTACTTC
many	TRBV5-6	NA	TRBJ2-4	CASTGLTHQNIQYF	TGTGCCAGCACCGGGCTAACCCACCAAAACATTCAGTACTTC
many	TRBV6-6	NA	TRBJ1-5	CASSHGQGPQHF	TGTGCCAGCAGTCATGGGCAAGGGCCCCAGCATTTT
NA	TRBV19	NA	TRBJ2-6	CASSMLLGANVLTF	TGTGCCAGTAGTATGCTATTGGGGGCCAACGTCCTGACTTTC
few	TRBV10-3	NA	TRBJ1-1	CAISTENTEAFF	TGTGCCATCAGTACAGAGAACACTGAAGCTTTCTTT
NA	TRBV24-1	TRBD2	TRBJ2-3	CATSDRSGSTGTQYF	TGTGCCACCAGTGATCGTAGCGGGAGTACAGGTACGCAGTATTTT
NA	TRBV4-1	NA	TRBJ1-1	CASSPRPAGEPHEAFF	TGCGCCAGCAGTCCAAGACCAGCCGGCGAACCACATGAAGCTTTCTTT
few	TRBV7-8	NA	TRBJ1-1	CASSSTLGPAFF	TGTGCCAGCAGTTCAACTCTGGGCCCGGCTTTCTTT
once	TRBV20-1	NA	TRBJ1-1	CSARAAGTTEAFF	TGCAGTGCTAGGGCGGCAGGGACAACTGAAGCTTTCTTT
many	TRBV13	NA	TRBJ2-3	CASSPRLWVALTDTQYF	TGTGCCAGCAGCCCGAGGTTGTGGGTAGCACTCACAGATACGCAGTATTTT